Below, one T cell receptor beta chain is given with its context. Its antigen is not yet known. The record has no base qualities; no much larger clone is one base away. Preparation of the library involved the immunoSEQ multiplex PCR assay. In TCRdb, the immuneACCESS table is reduced to in-frame sequences with V and J assigned. These tables do not hold every clone; where another copy was compared, an unresolved V gene accounts for under half, and the others remain unexplained. The sample records 70,000 to 85,000 clones, 92% of which are singletons. The ten largest clones represent almost 1.5% of the sample. Ends trimmed: V by 7 bases, J by 4 bases; bases unmatched to a gene: 6. Sequences LNHDA (CDR1) and SQIVND (CDR2) are obtained from the germline V gene (reference sequence). Measured from the cysteine to the phenylalanine, the CDR3 is 13 residues long. Only CDR3 DNA remains: 39 bases, in frame from the first base.

This specimen comes from a study of T cell changes during pregnancy in multiple sclerosis (dated by TCRdb to the late 2010s). About the full investigation: The study examined how the T cell repertoire changed over the course of pregnancy in women with multiple sclerosis.

The chain was built from TRBV19 and TRBJ1-2; 7 central nucleotides agree with TRBD1. This receptor was taken from a female donor with multiple sclerosis, enrolled in a pregnancy study. The source was peripheral blood, collected before pregnancy. The CDR3 region has the sequence CASTPWTGYGYTF. Here is the DNA: TGTGCCAGTACCCCCTGGACAGGCTATGGCTACACCTTC.